The clone carrying this TCR beta chain was counted many times. What it recognizes is unknown. TCRdb ran MiXCR on the 5' RACE reads and lists one entry per CDR3 protein. The table includes about 39,000 distinct CDR3 sequences, about 7% detected once. V shed 2 bases and J shed 5 bases, with 14 bases lying between them. The CDR3 is 14 amino acids. Per the germline V gene, CDR1 is SGHKS and CDR2 is YYEKEE (reference sequence). These data originate in a study of neurological immune-mediated disorders. Study results and limitations: TCR-beta repertoires seemed private in all groups, with no expanded CDR3 amino acid sequences shared.

The source material was CD4+ T cells from blood. V usage is TRBV5-5 and J usage is TRBJ2-7; the D is unclear. The receptor comes from a middle-aged man in good health. The CDR3 here is CASSLQPNLDEQYF. DNA for the CDR3: TGTGCCAGCAGCTTACAACCCAATCTGGACGAGCAGTACTTC.